This TCR beta chain was sequenced during a study of STAT5B mutations in CD4+ large granular lymphocyte leukemia (dated by TCRdb to 2022 to 2024). For the wider study: Among healthy controls, the CDR3 'QG' motif was associated with a particular HLA allele. TCRbeta repertoires of CD4+ T-cell large granular lymphocyte leukemia patients were compared with those of healthy blood donors. Flow cytometry on FACSCanto II or FACSVerse showed that the purified fractions were more than 95% pure among lymphocytes.

What the study reported, not specific to this receptor: The data were not HLA-matched, and the relatively small sample size could explain the higher clonality seen in CD4+ compared with CD8+ T-LGLL. Main leukemic clonotypes were private to each patient, although roughly 25% appeared at low frequency in other patients' non-leukemic repertoires. Enrichment of TRBV06-family usage was observed among the top patient clones (8/27) relative to healthy controls (2/35). Compared with healthy CD4+ repertoires, CD4-sorted patient repertoires appeared more clonal, and this difference remained even after the putative leukemic clones were removed.

The V end loses 0 bases and the J end loses 5 bases, and a stretch of 20 bases separates them. CDR3 length: 18 amino acids, cysteine to phenylalanine. CDR3 DNA is the only sequence kept; it has 54 bases, read in frame from the first base. Per the germline V gene (reference sequence), LNHDA is the CDR1 and SQIVND is the CDR2. Buffy coats from over 35 blood donors, supplied by the Finnish Red Cross blood service, were used as healthy controls. All TCR-sequenced material derived from peripheral blood: patient blood samples and healthy donor buffy coats. Peripheral blood mononuclear cells were isolated by Ficoll-Hypaque gradient centrifugation. CD4+ cells were purified magnetically from the buffy coats of healthy controls. Genomic DNA was extracted using the Gentra Puregene Cell and Tissue kit, and a Qubit 2.0 fluorometer was used to quantify it. As for this clone: Its antigen remains undetermined. It has no much larger one-base neighbor in the sample; base qualities were not kept.

The immunoSEQ assay at survey resolution was applied to genomic DNA for sequencing of TCRbeta rearrangements. As for the authors' bioinformatics: In the TCR sequencing data, the lowest productive clonotype frequency that could be detected was 2.59 x 10-5. Only productive TCRbeta rearrangements, defined as complete and in-frame sequences, were included in the analyses. The clonality of each sample was calculated as Simpson clonality in the immunoSEQ Analyzer version 3.0. Based on frequency, clones were grouped as very rare, small, medium, large (1-20%) or hyperexpanded (>20%). Generation probabilities were estimated with OLGA 1.2.3, V-gene circos plots were generated with VDJtools, specificities were searched for in VDJdb, and CDR3 motifs were identified with GLIPH. TCRdb carries this immuneACCESS record with in-frame sequences only. Its versions omit some clonotypes, under half of them owing to an unresolved V gene in the studies checked, with the rest unexplained. V and J calls plus clone size are reproduced from that table; the DNA served to infer D and trimming. The sample table holds 30,000 to 40,000 clones, of which 70% to 90% were seen once. Roughly 1.3% of the sample is held by the ten biggest clonotypes.

The sequencing input was CD4+ T cells from blood buffy coats. In this chain, TRBV19 is recombined with TRBJ1-5, with TRBD1 as a weak D call on 5 bases. This TCR was recovered from a human donor in good health. CDR3 protein: CASSIDLYPGTRDQPQHF. Read as DNA, the sequence is TGTGCCAGTAGTATAGATCTATACCCAGGGACCAGGGATCAGCCCCAGCATTTT.